Shown below are 31 T cell receptor beta chains from a single sample sequenced in a study of T cell repertoires in cytomegalovirus infection. Their specific antigens are unknown. In TCRdb, the reads were re-called with MiXCR into one record per CDR3 protein. Among roughly 990,000 distinct CDR3 sequences listed, 25% to 40% were seen once. Sample: cultured CD8+ T cells from PBMCs, taken from culture after CMV antigen stimulation. The origin of the receptors is a human donor in good health (CMV status not recorded). Some clones in this sample may be carry-over from other donors' samples.

This clonotype showed up just once. The chain combines TRBV12-3 or TRBV12-4 with TRBJ2-1; TRBD1 is a possible D gene (6 bases). Trimming took 6 bases from V and 4 from J, leaving 16 bases between them. There are 15 residues in the CDR3. DNA of the CDR3: TGTGCCAGCAGAACTGACAGGCTACGATACAATGAGCAGTTCTTC. This translates into CASRTDRLRYNEQFF.

This clonotype showed up many times. The V call is TRBV12-3 or TRBV12-4, the J call TRBJ2-5; tentatively, D is TRBD1 (6 bases). The CDR3 is 16 amino acids. The V end lost 3 bases, the J end lost 1 base, and 15 bases lay between the germline ends. CDR3 nucleotide sequence: TGTGCCAGCAGTTTTCAGACAGGTTGGGTCCAAGAGACCCAGTACTTC. Its protein product is CASSFQTGWVQETQYF.

This chain uses TRBV20-1 with TRBJ2-3; D gene unclear. The germline V gene encodes CDR1 DFQATT and CDR2 SNEGSKA (reference sequence). V lost 8 bases and J lost 2, with 20 bases in between. There are 15 residues in the CDR3. CDR3 loop: CSIRFLREHTDTQYF. CDR3 bases: TGCAGTATCCGCTTCCTTAGAGAGCACACAGATACGCAGTATTTT.

The rearrangement links TRBV12-5 to TRBJ2-2; D might be TRBD1 (6 bases). V was shortened by 11 bases and J by 6 bases, with 13 bases between the two germline ends. Per germline, CDR1 LGHNT and CDR2 FRNRAP. The CDR3 loop spans 12 amino acids. The CDR3: CASAGVSGELFF. Here the CDR3 DNA reads TGTGCTTCGGCAGGGGTATCCGGGGAGCTGTTTTTT.

This clonotype was seen more than once but under ten times. The V call is TRBV12-3 or TRBV12-4, the J call TRBJ1-2, with a weak D call TRBD1 (5 bases). V shed 3 bases and J shed 0 bases, with 11 bases lying between them. There are 15 residues in the CDR3. CDR3 sequence: CASSFLPQANYGYTF. The CDR3 nucleotides are TGTGCCAGCAGTTTTTTACCACAGGCTAACTATGGCTACACCTTC.

The rearrangement joins TRBV5-6 to TRBJ2-1, with D unresolved. V lost 2 bases and J 8 bases, leaving 14 bases between the germline ends. The germline V gene encodes CDR1 SGHDT and CDR2 YYEEEE. The CDR3 extends over 14 amino acids. The CDR3 nucleotides read TGTGCCAGCAGCTTCGGACGGCCGGCCGATGAGCAGTTCTTC. It encodes CASSFGRPADEQFF.

In this sample, this clonotype turned up a few times. The rearrangement joins TRBV27 to TRBJ1-6; D not certain. Deletions cut 2 bases from V and 11 bases from J, with 13 bases between. The CDR3 has 14 residues. CDR1 and CDR2 (germline): MNHEY, SMNVEV (reference sequence). The CDR3: CASSLRPLGTPLHF. The CDR3 DNA reads as TGTGCCAGCAGTTTAAGGCCTCTCGGAACACCCCTCCACTTT.

Note on this clonotype: It may be a read error: a sequence one base away is much more abundant. This rearrangement joins TRBV27 to TRBJ2-1; TRBD1 aligns across 9 bases. This CDR3 region has 15 residues. Germline V CDR1 and CDR2: MNHEY, SMNVEV (reference sequence). V lost 4 bases to trimming and J lost 2 bases; unmatched junction nucleotides: 3. CDR3 bases: TGTGCCAGCAGTTGGGGGACAGGGACCTACAATGAGCAGTTCTTC. Amino acids: CASSWGTGTYNEQFF.

This clonotype was observed at least ten times. The gene calls are TRBV7-6 and TRBJ1-1; D remains ambiguous. Deletions cut 1 base from V and 11 bases from J, with 11 bases between. Germline V gene lookup returns CDR1 SGHVS and CDR2 FNYEAQ. The CDR3 is 12 residues long. The CDR3 DNA sequence: TGTGCCAGCAGCTTAGATGGCGGATCCGCTTTCTTT. It translates to CASSLDGGSAFF.

The chain combines TRBV3-1 with TRBJ2-7, with 7 bases aligning to TRBD1. Trimming at V came to 0 bases and at J to 2 bases, leaving 4 bases not matched to a gene. The germline V gene has CDR1 LGHDT and CDR2 YNNKEL (reference sequence). This CDR3 is built from 15 residues. CDR3 region: CASSQDTGATYEQYF. The CDR3 region has the DNA TGTGCCAGCAGCCAAGATACAGGGGCCACCTACGAGCAGTACTTC.

About this clonotype: This sequence may be a read error, since a much larger clone differs from it by one base. In nucleotides, the CDR3 is TGTGCCAGCAGCTCCGTCGACAGCCTGAAAGTCGACACTGAAGCTTTCTTT. The encoded protein is CASSSVDSLKVDTEAFF. The rearrangement uses TRBV7-4 and TRBJ1-1, with D possibly TRBD1 on 5 matching bases. Germline assignment: CDR1 SGHVT and CDR2 SQSDAQ. V was trimmed by 4 bases and J by 3 bases, leaving 21 bases between them. There are 17 residues in the CDR3.

The CDR3 is CASSVRDGDGYTF. The CDR3, as DNA: TGTGCCAGCAGCGTACGGGACGGGGATGGCTACACCTTC. J is TRBJ1-2 and V is TRBV9; tentative D call: TRBD1 (5 bases). Per germline, CDR1 SGDLS and CDR2 YYNGEE. Trimming left V 1 base short and J 6 bases short, with 10 bases between. The CDR3 is made up of 13 amino acids. The variable domain in full, completed from reference TRBV9 and TRBJ1-2, reads DSGVTQTPKHLITATGQRVTLRCSPRSGDLSVYWYQQSLDQGLQFLIQYYNGEERAKGNILERFSAQQFPDLHSELNLSSLELGDSALYFCASSVRDGDGYTFGSGTRLTVV.

V gene TRBV3-1 combines with J gene TRBJ2-3; no reliable D call. Per germline, CDR1 LGHDT and CDR2 YNNKEL (reference sequence). The CDR3 runs 17 residues. V was pared by 0 bases and J by 0 bases, with 13 bases between. CDR3 bases: TGTGCCAGCAGCCAAGACTCAGCGTTTGCTAGCACAGATACGCAGTATTTT. Translated: CASSQDSAFASTDTQYF.

This rearrangement joins TRBV27 to TRBJ2-5, with 7 bases matching TRBD2. The J segment lost 3 bases and the V segment lost 0 bases, leaving 4 bases of the junction unmatched. Per the germline V gene, CDR1 is MNHEY and CDR2 is SMNVEV (reference sequence). This CDR3 has 15 amino acids. CDR3 DNA: TGTGCCAGCAGTTTATCTCCTAGCGGAAAAGAGACCCAGTACTTC. It codes for CASSLSPSGKETQYF.

The rearrangement uses TRBV27 and TRBJ2-3, with 11 bases identical to TRBD2. The CDR3 consists of 15 residues. The V segment lost 6 bases and the J segment 5 bases; nucleotides outside the gene matches: 7. Germline V lookup: CDR1 MNHEY, CDR2 SMNVEV (reference sequence). CDR3: CASSPTSGAEDTQYF. For the CDR3, the DNA is TGTGCCAGCAGCCCGACTAGCGGGGCAGAAGATACGCAGTATTTT.

The chain combines TRBV7-9 with TRBJ1-4; 8 positions agree with TRBD1. This CDR3 spans 14 amino acids. V shed 5 bases, J shed 7 bases, and the junction held 6 bases outside the gene matches. Germline values: CDR1 SEHNR, CDR2 FQNEAQ (reference sequence). CDR3 amino acids: CASSPDRGLEKLFF. CDR3 DNA: TGTGCCAGCAGCCCCGACAGGGGTCTTGAAAAACTGTTTTTT.

As for this clonotype: One junction end does not reproduce the germline sequence, and a read error may be involved. The chain recombines TRBV7-3 with TRBJ2-1, with TRBD1 matching 7 bases. CDR1 is SGHTA and CDR2 is FQGTGA in the germline V gene. This CDR3 is 15 amino acids long. The DNA for the CDR3 is TGTACCAGCAGCTTAATAGGGGGCGGACACAATGAGCAGTTCTTC. Amino acids: CTSSLIGGGHNEQFF.

At least ten counts were recorded for this clonotype. The chain joins TRBV4-1 to TRBJ1-1; the D gene is possibly TRBD1 (6 bases). CDR3 size: 15 residues. V lost 4 bases and J 3 bases, leaving 15 bases between the germline ends. Germline V gene lookup returns CDR1 MGHRA and CDR2 YSYEKL. CDR3 in DNA: TGCGCCAGCAGCCTAGGGGGGGCCGGGGACACTGAAGCTTTCTTT. Translation: CASSLGGAGDTEAFF.

The chain combines TRBV6-6 with TRBJ1-1; 9 nucleotides align to TRBD1. The CDR3 spans 15 residues. Germline V lookup: CDR1 MNHNY, CDR2 SVGAGI (reference sequence). J lost 1 base, V lost 2 bases, and 2 bases had no gene match. The CDR3 is CASSYPGQGNTEAFF. The CDR3 DNA sequence: TGTGCCAGCAGTTACCCGGGACAGGGGAACACTGAAGCTTTCTTT.

J is TRBJ1-2 and V is TRBV12-3 or TRBV12-4; possible D gene TRBD1, 6 bases. The CDR3 covers 13 residues. Trimming took 8 bases from V and 3 from J, leaving 13 bases between them. CDR3 sequence (DNA): TGTGCCAGCGGGGGGGGGGGCTACTATGGCTACACCTTC. Residues: CASGGGGYYGYTF.

V and J are TRBV7-2 and TRBJ2-5; D possibly uses TRBD1 or TRBD2 (6 bases each). CDR3 length equals 13 residues. CDR1 and CDR2 from the germline V gene are SGHTA and FQGNSA. V was shortened by 1 base and J by 10 bases, with 13 bases between the two germline ends. In DNA form, the CDR3 reads TGTGCCAGCAGCTTAGGGGGGCTGGGGGGCCAGTACTTC. Translation: CASSLGGLGGQYF.

The rearrangement links TRBV27 to TRBJ2-5; a possible D gene is TRBD2 (6 bases). The V end was cut by 1 base, the J end by 4 bases, with 10 bases between. In germline, CDR1 is MNHEY, CDR2 SMNVEV (reference sequence). This CDR3 has 14 amino acids. CDR3 in DNA: TGTGCCAGCAGTTTATACGGGGGAATAGAGACCCAGTACTTC. This encodes CASSLYGGIETQYF.

This clonotype was counted a few times. V gene TRBV28 combines with J gene TRBJ2-5, with TRBD2 identical over 10 bases. Germline V gives CDR1 MDHEN, CDR2 SYDVKM. The CDR3 is 17 residues long. Unmatched junction bases numbered 12, after V lost 4 bases and J lost 4 bases. The CDR3 sequence is CASSSRRLAGPRETQYF. As DNA, the CDR3 is TGTGCCAGCAGTTCCCGCCGACTAGCGGGCCCGAGAGAGACCCAGTACTTC.

This clonotype was recorded a few times. The genes are TRBV27 and TRBJ1-4; possible D gene TRBD1, 5 bases. Germline V CDR1 and CDR2: MNHEY, SMNVEV (reference sequence). This CDR3 has 14 amino acids. V lost 5 bases and J lost 2, with 9 bases in between. The DNA of the CDR3 is TGTGCCAGCAGTCCGGGACGGACTAATGAAAAACTGTTTTTT. Protein: CASSPGRTNEKLFF.

This clonotype was detected a few times. The DNA for the CDR3 is TGTGCCAGCAGTCTCCAGGTTGGCGAGCAGTACTTC. Amino acid sequence: CASSLQVGEQYF. The chain uses TRBV12-3 or TRBV12-4 and TRBJ2-7, with unresolved D. This CDR3 spans 12 amino acids. Between the trimmed V and J ends, which lost 5 bases and 6 bases, there was a span of 11 bases.

This clonotype came up once. The chain carries TRBV6-1 and TRBJ2-7; 9 positions match TRBD2. Losses at the gene ends were 6 bases for V and 0 bases for J; bases not matched to a gene: 9. Germline V lookup: CDR1 MNHNS, CDR2 SASEGT. The CDR3 covers 16 residues. CDR3 nucleotide sequence: TGTGCCAGCAGCCAGGCTAGCGGGGCCACCTCCTACGAGCAGTACGTC. It yields the protein CASSQASGATSYEQYV.

The CDR3 loop is CASSIGPIPTSGNTIYF. CDR3 nucleotides: TGTGCCAGTAGTATTGGGCCGATCCCAACCTCCGGAAACACCATATATTTT. The chain uses TRBV19 and TRBJ1-3; D not resolved. Germline values: CDR1 LNHDA, CDR2 SQIVND (reference sequence). The length of the CDR3 is 17 residues. Trimming took off 3 bases at V and 4 bases at J, with 19 bases between the two ends.

Only a few counts were recorded for this clonotype. This chain joins TRBV27 and TRBJ2-7; TRBD1 matches at 10 bases. The CDR3 consists of 15 residues. Germline V CDR1 and CDR2: MNHEY, SMNVEV (reference sequence). The DNA for the CDR3 is TGTGCCAGCAGTCTATCCGGGACAGGGGTCAACGAGCAGTACGTC. It translates to CASSLSGTGVNEQYV.

The J gene is TRBJ2-1, the V gene TRBV4-1, with TRBD2 matching over 12 bases. The CDR3 length is 15 residues. V shed 4 bases, J shed 6 bases, and the junction held 4 bases outside the gene matches. CDR1 MGHRA and CDR2 YSYEKL come from the germline V gene. CDR3 in amino acids: CASSPALAGGNEQFF. The CDR3 DNA reads TGCGCCAGCAGCCCAGCACTAGCGGGGGGCAATGAGCAGTTCTTC.

Only a few counts were recorded for this clonotype. The J gene is TRBJ1-2, the V gene TRBV12-3 or TRBV12-4, with D possibly being TRBD1 (6 bases). The CDR3 totals 14 residues. V gave up 3 bases and J gave up 7 bases, with 15 bases separating them. The CDR3 bases are TGTGCCAGCAGTTTGGGCAGGGTGGGGGCTGGCTACACCTTC. Protein product: CASSLGRVGAGYTF.

The chain is built from TRBV6-6 and TRBJ1-6; D is undetermined. Trimming pared 0 bases from V and 14 bases from J, leaving 8 bases between. Germline V gene data show CDR1 as MNHNY and CDR2 as SVGAGI (reference sequence). The CDR3 is 12 residues long. This CDR3 reads CASSYSQSTLHF. The CDR3 region has the DNA TGTGCCAGCAGTTACTCCCAATCGACCCTCCACTTT.